The clone carrying this TCR beta chain was observed a handful of times. Its cognate antigen is unknown. This sample was taken from a study of T cells in Graves' hyperthyroidism and ophthalmopathy. Whole-study findings and limits: In validation, the model predicted ophthalmopathy. These predictions came a median roughly 6.5 months before onset. Blood also showed most of the thyroid clonotypes that were expanded above 0.001.

V dropped 5 bases and J dropped 3 bases, with 10 bases sitting between them. The germline V gene has CDR1 SNHLY and CDR2 FYNNEI. The CDR3 is 13 amino acids. Graves' hyperthyroidism is called stable when ophthalmopathy does not progress within 18 months. Hyperthyroidism was newly diagnosed in patients aged 18 to 65 (duration under 2 months). What was amplified from RNA transcripts were TCR beta CDR3 regions. HTBI primers were the set used in a first-round RT-PCR of the TCR CDR3. MiXCR was run by TCRdb on the multiplex PCR reads, yielding one entry per CDR3 protein. Of approximately 640,000 distinct CDR3 sequences detected, 15% to 20% appear once; the ten largest clones hold over 3.5%.

The chain is built from TRBV2 and TRBJ1-1; no reliable D call. The receptor's source is a woman in her thirties with Graves' hyperthyroidism. Source material: blood. For the CDR3, the DNA is TGTGCCAGCAGTACGGACGGACACACTGAAGCTTTCTTT. Translated, it gives CASSTDGHTEAFF.